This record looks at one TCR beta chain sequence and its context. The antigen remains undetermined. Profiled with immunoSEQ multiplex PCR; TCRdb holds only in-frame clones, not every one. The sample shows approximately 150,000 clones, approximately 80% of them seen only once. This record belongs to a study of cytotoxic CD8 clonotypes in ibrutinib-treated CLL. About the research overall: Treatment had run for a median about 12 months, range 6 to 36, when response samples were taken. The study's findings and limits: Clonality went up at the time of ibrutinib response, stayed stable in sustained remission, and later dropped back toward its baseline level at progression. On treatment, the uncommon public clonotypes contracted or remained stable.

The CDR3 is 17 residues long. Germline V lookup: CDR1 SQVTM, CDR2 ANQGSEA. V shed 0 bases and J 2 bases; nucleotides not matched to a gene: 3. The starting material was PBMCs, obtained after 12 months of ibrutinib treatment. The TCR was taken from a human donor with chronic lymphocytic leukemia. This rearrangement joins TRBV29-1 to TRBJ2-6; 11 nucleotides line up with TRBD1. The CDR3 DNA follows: TGCAGCGTTGAAGATCGGACAGGGGGCGCTGGGGCCAACGTCCTGACTTTC. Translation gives CSVEDRTGGAGANVLTF.